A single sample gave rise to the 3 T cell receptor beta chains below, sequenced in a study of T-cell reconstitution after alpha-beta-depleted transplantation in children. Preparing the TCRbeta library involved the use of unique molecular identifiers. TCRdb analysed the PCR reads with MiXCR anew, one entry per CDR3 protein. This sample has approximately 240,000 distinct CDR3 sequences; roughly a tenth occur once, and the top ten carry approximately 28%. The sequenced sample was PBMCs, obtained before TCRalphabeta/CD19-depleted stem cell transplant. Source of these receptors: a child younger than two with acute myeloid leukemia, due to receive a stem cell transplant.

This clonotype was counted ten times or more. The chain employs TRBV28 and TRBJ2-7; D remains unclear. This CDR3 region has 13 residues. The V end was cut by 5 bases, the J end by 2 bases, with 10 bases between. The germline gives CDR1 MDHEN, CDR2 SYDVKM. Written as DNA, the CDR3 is TGTGCCAGCAGTGGCCCTCCGGCCTACGAGCAGTACTTC. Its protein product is CASSGPPAYEQYF.

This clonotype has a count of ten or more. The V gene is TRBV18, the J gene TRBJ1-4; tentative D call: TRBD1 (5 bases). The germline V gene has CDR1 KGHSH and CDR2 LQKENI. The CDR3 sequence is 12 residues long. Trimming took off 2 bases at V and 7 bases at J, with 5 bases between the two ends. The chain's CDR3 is CASSPGAEKLFF. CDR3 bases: TGTGCCAGCTCACCAGGGGCTGAAAAACTGTTTTTT.

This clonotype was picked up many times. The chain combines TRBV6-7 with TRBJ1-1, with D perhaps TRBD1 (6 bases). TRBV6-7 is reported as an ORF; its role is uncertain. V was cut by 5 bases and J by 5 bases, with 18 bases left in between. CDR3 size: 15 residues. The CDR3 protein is CASSPTTVRGTEAFF. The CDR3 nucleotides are TGTGCCAGCAGTCCAACCACAGTAAGGGGGACTGAAGCTTTCTTT.